This is a list of T cell receptor beta chains from one sample in a study of shared clonotypes between healthy human individuals. Sequenced by immunoSEQ multiplex PCR; TCRdb stores in-frame clones only, minus some. The repertoire holds roughly 2 million clones, around 95% seen once, with 0.13% in the top ten. Sequences were obtained from naive CD4+ T cells sorted from blood. The receptors stem from a man between 18 and 35 years old in good health. CDR3s include the opening cysteine and the closing phenylalanine or tryptophan. The D gene is left open where the match is weak.

v_gene	d_gene	j_gene	CDR3aa	CDR3nt
TRBV4-2	NA	TRBJ1-4	CASSQERQGGEKLFF	TGTGCCAGCAGCCAAGAACGGCAGGGCGGTGAAAAACTGTTTTTT
TRBV7-9	NA	TRBJ1-4	CASSPRLTERNEKLFF	TGTGCCAGCAGCCCACGGCTGACCGAAAGGAATGAAAAACTGTTTTTT
TRBV27	NA	TRBJ2-2	CASSPGVRTNTGELFF	TGTGCCAGCAGTCCTGGGGTCAGAACGAACACCGGGGAGCTGTTTTTT
TRBV5-1	NA	TRBJ1-2	CASSLESGYTF	TGCGCCAGCAGCTTGGAATCTGGCTACACCTTC
TRBV30	NA	TRBJ2-3	CAWNSGKPQDTQYF	TGTGCCTGGAACTCCGGGAAGCCCCAAGATACGCAGTATTTT
TRBV10-2	NA	TRBJ2-3	CASSDPSLGADTQYF	TGCGCCAGCAGTGACCCTAGCCTCGGCGCAGATACGCAGTATTTT
TRBV4-1	NA	TRBJ2-2	CASSPRTVNTGELFF	TGCGCCAGCAGCCCGCGGACGGTGAACACCGGGGAGCTGTTTTTT
TRBV30	NA	TRBJ2-7	CAWSRSTLYEQYF	TGTGCCTGGAGTCGGTCTACCTTATACGAGCAGTACTTC
TRBV7-6	NA	TRBJ2-1	CASSLAVPGGYNEQFF	TGTGCCAGCAGCTTAGCCGTCCCAGGGGGGTACAATGAGCAGTTCTTC
TRBV30	TRBD1	TRBJ1-2	CAWSGDRENYGYTF	TGTGCCTGGAGTGGGGACAGGGAGAACTATGGCTACACCTTC